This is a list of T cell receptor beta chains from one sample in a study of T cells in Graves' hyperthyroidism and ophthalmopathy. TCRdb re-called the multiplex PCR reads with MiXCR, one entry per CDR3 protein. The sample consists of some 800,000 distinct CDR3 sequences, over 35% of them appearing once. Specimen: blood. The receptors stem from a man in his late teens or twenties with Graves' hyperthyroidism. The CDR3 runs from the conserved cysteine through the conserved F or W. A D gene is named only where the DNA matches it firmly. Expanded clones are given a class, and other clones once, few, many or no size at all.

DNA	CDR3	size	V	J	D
TGTGCCAGTACTCCCGACCTTGACACCGGGGAGCTGTTTTTT	CASTPDLDTGELFF	many	TRBV19	TRBJ2-2	-
TGTGCCAGCAGTTTCTTACTAGGACGACGGAGGAATTCACCCCTCCACTTC	CASSFLLGRRRNSPLHF	-	TRBV6-5	TRBJ1-6	-
TGTGCCAGCAGCCGCTCCGGGACAGGGAACTATGGCTACACCTTC	CASSRSGTGNYGYTF	few	TRBV7-9	TRBJ1-2	TRBD1
TGTGCCAGTAGTATAGAGGGACAGATCTACGAGCAGTACTTC	CASSIEGQIYEQYF	few	TRBV19	TRBJ2-7	TRBD1
TGTGCCGGCGGGACTGATGCTGGAAACACCATATATTTT	CAGGTDAGNTIYF	-	TRBV6-1	TRBJ1-3	-
TGTGCCAGCAGCTTAGCTGACAGAACGAACACCGGGGAGCTGTTTTTT	CASSLADRTNTGELFF	-	TRBV7-8	TRBJ2-2	-
TGTGCCAGTTCTAGCGTGGGGGCAAACGAAGCTCTCTTT	CASSSVGANEALF	-	TRBV5-6	TRBJ1-1	-
TGTGCCAGCAGCTTAGTTCGCAGCAATGAGCAGTACTTC	CASSLVRSNEQYF	-	TRBV7-2	TRBJ2-7	-
TGTGCCAGCGTCCGGGTAGCGGGAGCCCCCGGGGAGCTGTTTTTT	CASVRVAGAPGELFF	-	TRBV2	TRBJ2-2	TRBD2
TGTGCCAGTAGTCGATCAGAGAACACTGAAGCTTTCTTT	CASSRSENTEAFF	-	TRBV19	TRBJ1-1	-
TGTGCCAGCAGCCGGAACGGCAATCAGCCCCAGCATTTT	CASSRNGNQPQHF	-	TRBV5-8	TRBJ1-5	-
TGTGCCAGCAGTCCCCTGACAGGGTCCTCCTACGAGCAGTACTTC	CASSPLTGSSYEQYF	-	TRBV6-6	TRBJ2-7	TRBD1
TGCGCCAGCAGTGCGGTAACTTTT	CASSAVTF	-	TRBV10-1	TRBJ1-4	-
TGCGCCAGCAGCCAAGAGTCACCAGCGGGGGGCACCGGGGAGCTGTTTTTT	CASSQESPAGGTGELFF	once	TRBV7-2	TRBJ2-2	TRBD2
TGCAGCGTTGTTGGTGTACTAGCGGGAGAGGGCGAGCAGTACTTC	CSVVGVLAGEGEQYF	many	TRBV29-1	TRBJ2-7	TRBD2
TGCAGTGCGCCGGGGACTAGCGGACAAGAGACCCAGTACTTC	CSAPGTSGQETQYF	few	TRBV20-1	TRBJ2-5	TRBD2
TGTGCCAGCAGACAGAGGGGTGGACTAGCGGGACCACTAGAGACCCAGTACTTC	CASRQRGGLAGPLETQYF	-	TRBV11-2	TRBJ2-5	TRBD2
TGTGCCAGCAGTACAAGATTAAGCCACGAGCAGTACTTC	CASSTRLSHEQYF	many	TRBV25-1	TRBJ2-7	-
TGTGCCAGCACCATCCAAACGGATCAGCCCCAGCATTTT	CASTIQTDQPQHF	few	TRBV28	TRBJ1-5	-
TGCAGCGTTGGACAGCGGGCTTACTACGAGCAGTACTTC	CSVGQRAYYEQYF	-	TRBV29-1	TRBJ2-7	-
TGCGCCAGCAGAGGTCCGATCTCTGGGGCCAACGTCCTGACTTTC	CASRGPISGANVLTF	many	TRBV5-1	TRBJ2-6	-
TGTGCCAGCAGCCTCCTCGGGTACACTGAAGCTTTCTTT	CASSLLGYTEAFF	few	TRBV11-2	TRBJ1-1	-
TGCGCCAGCAGCGACGGAGGGGGGATTGGGGAGACCCAGTACTTC	CASSDGGGIGETQYF	-	TRBV4-1	TRBJ2-5	-
TGCGCCAGCAGCTCGGACGCGGCTGCTTCACCCCTCCACTTT	CASSSDAAASPLHF	-	TRBV5-1	TRBJ1-6	-
TGTGCCAGCAGCCTTTATCTCGGGGGAAACACTGAAGCTTTCTTT	CASSLYLGGNTEAFF	few	TRBV14	TRBJ1-1	-
TGTGCCACTTGGACTAGCGGGGGGCCAGAGACCCAGTACTTC	CATWTSGGPETQYF	many	TRBV10-3	TRBJ2-5	TRBD2
TGCAGCGTTGAGGTGGGGCAGGGTGGCTACACCTTC	CSVEVGQGGYTF	many	TRBV29-1	TRBJ1-2	-
TGCGCCAGCAGCTTCCCCGCAATTTACCCCTATGGCTACACCTTC	CASSFPAIYPYGYTF	-	TRBV5-1	TRBJ1-2	-
TGTGCCAGCAGAAAGGGGGACAGGGGCAATCAGCCCCAGCATTTT	CASRKGDRGNQPQHF	few	TRBV7-9	TRBJ1-5	TRBD1
TGTGCCAGCAGGTCTAGCGGGGACGGAGAGACCCAGTACTTC	CASRSSGDGETQYF	once	TRBV12-3/TRBV12-4	TRBJ2-5	TRBD2
TGCAGCCCTGTCGACTTCCTCACCGGGGAGCTGTTTTTT	CSPVDFLTGELFF	few	TRBV20-1	TRBJ2-2	-
TGCGCCAGCAGCTTGAACGGGGAGGGCGAGCAGTACTTC	CASSLNGEGEQYF	-	TRBV5-1	TRBJ2-7	TRBD2
TGTGCCAGCGGGGGACTAGCGGGGAACGAGCAGTACTTC	CASGGLAGNEQYF	-	TRBV13	TRBJ2-7	TRBD2
TGTGCCAGCAGTGCGGGGCGGAGCACAGATACGCAGTATTTT	CASSAGRSTDTQYF	few	TRBV2	TRBJ2-3	-
TGTGCCAGCAGCCCCGTGAACAGCCAAGAGACCCAGTACTTC	CASSPVNSQETQYF	-	TRBV11-3	TRBJ2-5	-
TGCGCCAGCAGCTCCCTGGTAAGCGGGGACGAGCAGTACTTC	CASSSLVSGDEQYF	-	TRBV2	TRBJ2-7	TRBD2
TGCAGTGCCCCACCGACTAGCGAACCCTACGAGCAGTACTTC	CSAPPTSEPYEQYF	few	TRBV20-1	TRBJ2-7	TRBD2
TGCAGCGTTGAAGGGTTGTCGGGCTATGGCTACACCTTC	CSVEGLSGYGYTF	many	TRBV29-1	TRBJ1-2	-
TGCGCCAGCAGCCAAGGGGGGAGGGCCGACGAGCAGTACTTC	CASSQGGRADEQYF	-	TRBV7-9	TRBJ2-7	-
TGTGCCACCGGGACAGGACAGCCCCAGCATTTT	CATGTGQPQHF	many	TRBV10-3	TRBJ1-5	TRBD1
TGCGCCAGCAGCCAAGATCGGACTCGTGGAAACACCATATATTTT	CASSQDRTRGNTIYF	-	TRBV4-1	TRBJ1-3	-
TGCAGTGCTAGTCGGGGGATCAATCAGCCCCAGCATTTT	CSASRGINQPQHF	many	TRBV20-1	TRBJ1-5	-
TGTGCCACCCAAAGGACAGGGGATTGCAATCAGCCCCAGCATTTT	CATQRTGDCNQPQHF	-	TRBV10-3	TRBJ1-5	TRBD1
TGTGCCAGCAGCTTAGCGGGACATGCGAACACTGAAGCTTTCTTT	CASSLAGHANTEAFF	many	TRBV7-3	TRBJ1-1	-
TGTGCCAGCAGTGCCGATAATTCACCCCTCCACTTT	CASSADNSPLHF	few	TRBV10-3	TRBJ1-6	-
TGTGCCAGCAGCTTAACGGGGGGGGGCCGAGGCTACACCTTC	CASSLTGGGRGYTF	many	TRBV7-3	TRBJ1-2	-
TGTGCCAGCAGATTCCGTTGGTTAGTCGGGGAGCTGTTTTTT	CASRFRWLVGELFF	few	TRBV6-5	TRBJ2-2	-
TGTGCTAGCGCCAGCGGGACAGGGTCTACCTACGAGCAGTACTTC	CASASGTGSTYEQYF	once	TRBV9	TRBJ2-7	TRBD1
TGTGCCAGCAGTCCCGACAGCATCACTGAAGCTTTCTTT	CASSPDSITEAFF	-	TRBV6-6	TRBJ1-1	-
TGTGCCAGCAGCGCCCAGACAGGGTTAGCTGAAGCTTTCTTT	CASSAQTGLAEAFF	few	TRBV9	TRBJ1-1	TRBD1
TGTGCCATCAGTGAGGGACAGGGAACGGCTGAAGCTTTCTTT	CAISEGQGTAEAFF	many	TRBV10-3	TRBJ1-1	TRBD1
TGCGCCAGCACCCGGGAGGGAGAGACCCAGTACTTC	CASTREGETQYF	few	TRBV5-1	TRBJ2-5	TRBD2
TGTGCCAGCAGCCAACCGGGACAGGCGTCGGGTGGCTACACCTTC	CASSQPGQASGGYTF	few	TRBV12-3/TRBV12-4	TRBJ1-2	TRBD1